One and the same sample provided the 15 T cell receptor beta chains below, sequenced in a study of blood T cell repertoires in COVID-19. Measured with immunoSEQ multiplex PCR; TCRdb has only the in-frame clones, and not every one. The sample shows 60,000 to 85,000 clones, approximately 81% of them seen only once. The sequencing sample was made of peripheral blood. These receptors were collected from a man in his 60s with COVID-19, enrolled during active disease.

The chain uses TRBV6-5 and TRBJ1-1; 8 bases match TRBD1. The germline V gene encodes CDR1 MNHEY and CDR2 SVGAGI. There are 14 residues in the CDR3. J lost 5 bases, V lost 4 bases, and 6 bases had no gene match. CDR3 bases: TGTGCCAGCAGTTCAGGGGGCGTAGGAACTGAAGCTTTCTTT. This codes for CASSSGGVGTEAFF.

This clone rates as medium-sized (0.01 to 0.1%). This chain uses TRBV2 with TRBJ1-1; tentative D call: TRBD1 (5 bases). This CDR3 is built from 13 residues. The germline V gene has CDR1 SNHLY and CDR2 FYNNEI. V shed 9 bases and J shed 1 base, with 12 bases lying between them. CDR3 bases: TGTGCCAGTCATACCACAGGGAACACTGAAGCTTTCTTT. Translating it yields CASHTTGNTEAFF.

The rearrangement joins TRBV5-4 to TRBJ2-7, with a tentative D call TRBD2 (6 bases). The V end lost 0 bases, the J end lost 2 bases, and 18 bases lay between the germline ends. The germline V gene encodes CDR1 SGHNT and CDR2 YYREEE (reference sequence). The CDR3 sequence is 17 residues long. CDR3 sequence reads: CASSLAPARRGPYEQYF. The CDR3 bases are TGTGCCAGCAGCTTGGCCCCTGCTAGGAGGGGTCCCTACGAGCAGTACTTC.

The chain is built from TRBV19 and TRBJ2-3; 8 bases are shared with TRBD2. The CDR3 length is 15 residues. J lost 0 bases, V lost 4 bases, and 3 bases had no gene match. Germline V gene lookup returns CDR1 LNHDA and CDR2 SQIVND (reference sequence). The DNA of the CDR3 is TGTGCCAGTAGTACGGGAGGGCAGAGCACAGATACGCAGTATTTT. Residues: CASSTGGQSTDTQYF.

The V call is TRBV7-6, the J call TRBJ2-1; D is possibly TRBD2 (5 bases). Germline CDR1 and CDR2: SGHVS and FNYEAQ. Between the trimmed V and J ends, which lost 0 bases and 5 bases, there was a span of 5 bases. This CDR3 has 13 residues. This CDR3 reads CASSLAGNNEQFF. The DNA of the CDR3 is TGTGCCAGCAGCTTAGCCGGGAACAATGAGCAGTTCTTC.

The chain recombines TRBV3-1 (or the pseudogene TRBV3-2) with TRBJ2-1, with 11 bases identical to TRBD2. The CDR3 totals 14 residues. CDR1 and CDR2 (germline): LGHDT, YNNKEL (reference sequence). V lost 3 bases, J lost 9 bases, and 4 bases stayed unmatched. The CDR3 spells CASSQKGTSGEQFF. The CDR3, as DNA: TGTGCCAGCAGCCAGAAAGGGACTAGCGGTGAGCAGTTCTTC.

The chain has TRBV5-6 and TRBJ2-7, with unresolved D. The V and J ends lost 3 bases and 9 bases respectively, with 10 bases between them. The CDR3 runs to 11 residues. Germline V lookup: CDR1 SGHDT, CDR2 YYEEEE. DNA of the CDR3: TGTGCCAGCAGCTCAGGATTTGTGCAGTACTTC. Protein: CASSSGFVQYF.

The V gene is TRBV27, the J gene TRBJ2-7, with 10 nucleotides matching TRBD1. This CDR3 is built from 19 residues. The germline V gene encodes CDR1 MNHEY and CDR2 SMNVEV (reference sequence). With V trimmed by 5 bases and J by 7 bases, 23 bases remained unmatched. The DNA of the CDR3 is TGTGCCAGCAGTCTAAAACCCCTCACCGACAGGGGGCGGGTAGATGAGCAGTACTTC. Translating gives CASSLKPLTDRGRVDEQYF.

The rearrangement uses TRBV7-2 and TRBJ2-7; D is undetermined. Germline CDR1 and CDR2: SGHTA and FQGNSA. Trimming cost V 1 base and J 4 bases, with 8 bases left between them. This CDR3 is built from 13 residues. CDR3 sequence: CASSLVQNYEQYF. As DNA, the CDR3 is TGTGCCAGCAGCTTAGTACAGAATTACGAGCAGTACTTC.

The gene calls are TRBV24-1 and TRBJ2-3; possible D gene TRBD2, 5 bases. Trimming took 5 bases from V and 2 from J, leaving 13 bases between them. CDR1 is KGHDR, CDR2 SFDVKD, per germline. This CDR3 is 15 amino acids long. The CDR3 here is CATSVLAGATDTQYF. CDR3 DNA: TGTGCCACCAGTGTCCTAGCAGGTGCCACAGATACGCAGTATTTT.

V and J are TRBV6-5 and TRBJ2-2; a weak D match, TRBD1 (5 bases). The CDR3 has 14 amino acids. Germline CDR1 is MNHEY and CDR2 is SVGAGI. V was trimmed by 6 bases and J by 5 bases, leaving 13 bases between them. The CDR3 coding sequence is TGTGCCAGCAGCCGTGGGGCAGGGACCGGGGAGCTGTTTTTT. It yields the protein CASSRGAGTGELFF.

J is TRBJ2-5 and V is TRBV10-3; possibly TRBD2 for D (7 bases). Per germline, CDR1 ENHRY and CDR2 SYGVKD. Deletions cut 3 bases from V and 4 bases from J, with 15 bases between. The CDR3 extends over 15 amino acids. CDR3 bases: TGTGCCATCAGTGACGCACGGGGGGCGGGAGAGACCCAGTACTTC. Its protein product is CAISDARGAGETQYF.

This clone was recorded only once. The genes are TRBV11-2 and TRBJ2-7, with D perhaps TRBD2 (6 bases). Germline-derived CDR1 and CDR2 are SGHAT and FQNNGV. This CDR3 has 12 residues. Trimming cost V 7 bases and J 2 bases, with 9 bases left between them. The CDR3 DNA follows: TGTGCCAGCACCGGGGGTACCTACGAGCAGTACTTC. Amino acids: CASTGGTYEQYF. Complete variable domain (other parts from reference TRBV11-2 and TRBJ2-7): EAGVAQSPRYKIIEKRQSVAFWCNPISGHATLYWYQQILGQGPKLLIQFQNNGVVDDSQLPKDRFSAERLKGVDSTLKIQPAKLEDSAVYLCASTGGTYEQYFGPGTRLTVT.

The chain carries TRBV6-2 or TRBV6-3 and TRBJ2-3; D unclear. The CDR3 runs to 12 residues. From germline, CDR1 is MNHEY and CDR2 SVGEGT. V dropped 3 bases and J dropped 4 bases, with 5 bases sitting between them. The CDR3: CASSYAADTQYF. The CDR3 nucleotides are TGTGCCAGCAGTTATGCGGCAGATACGCAGTATTTT.

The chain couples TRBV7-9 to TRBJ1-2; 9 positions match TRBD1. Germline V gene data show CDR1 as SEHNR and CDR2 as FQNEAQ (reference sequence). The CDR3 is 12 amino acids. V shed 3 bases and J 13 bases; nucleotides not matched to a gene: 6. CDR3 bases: TGTGCCAGCAGCTTGTCGACAGGGGGGCTCACCTTC. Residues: CASSLSTGGLTF. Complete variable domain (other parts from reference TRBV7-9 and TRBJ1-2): DTGVSQNPRHKITKRGQNVTFRCDPISEHNRLYWYRQTLGQGPEFLTYFQNEAQLEKSRLLSDRFSAERPKGSFSTLEIQRTEQGDSAMYLCASSLSTGGLTFGSGTRLTVV.